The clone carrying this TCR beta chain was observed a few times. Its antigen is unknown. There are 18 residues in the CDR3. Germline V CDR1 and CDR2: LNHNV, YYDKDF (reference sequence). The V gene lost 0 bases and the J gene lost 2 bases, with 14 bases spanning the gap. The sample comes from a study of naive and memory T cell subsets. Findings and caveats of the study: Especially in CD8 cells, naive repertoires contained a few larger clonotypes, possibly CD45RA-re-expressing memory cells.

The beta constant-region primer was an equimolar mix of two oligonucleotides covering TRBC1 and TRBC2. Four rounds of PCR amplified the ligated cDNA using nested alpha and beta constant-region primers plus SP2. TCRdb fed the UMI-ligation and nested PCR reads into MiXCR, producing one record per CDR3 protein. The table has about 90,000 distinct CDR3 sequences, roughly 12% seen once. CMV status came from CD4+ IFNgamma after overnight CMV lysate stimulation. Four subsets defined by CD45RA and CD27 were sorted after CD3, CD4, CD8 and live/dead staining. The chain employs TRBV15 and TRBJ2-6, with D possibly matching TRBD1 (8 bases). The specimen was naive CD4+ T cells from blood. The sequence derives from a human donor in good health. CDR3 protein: CATSRDHRGGAGANVLTF. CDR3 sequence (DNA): TGTGCCACCAGCAGAGACCACAGGGGGGGGGCTGGGGCCAACGTCCTGACTTTC. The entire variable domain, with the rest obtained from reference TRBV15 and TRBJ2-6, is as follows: DAMVIQNPRYQVTQFGKPVTLSCSQTLNHNVMYWYQQKSSQAPKLLFHYYDKDFNNEADTPDNFQSRRPNTSFCFLDIRSPGLGDTAMYLCATSRDHRGGAGANVLTFGAGSRLTVL.